The rows below give T cell receptor beta chains drawn from one sample of a study of blood T cell repertoires in COVID-19. Assay: immunoSEQ multiplex PCR; the TCRdb copy retains only in-frame clones and omits some. Among about 210,000 clones listed, approximately 78% were seen once. Sequencing was performed on peripheral blood. These receptors were obtained from a woman between 40 and 50 years old with acute or convalescent COVID-19. Each CDR3 is given with its conserved first and last residue.

TRBV27	TRBJ1-2	CASSGGHNYGYTF
TRBV4-2	TRBJ2-1	CASSQDLGTGGNEQFF
TRBV3-1/TRBV3-2	TRBJ2-1	CASSRREAYNEQFF
TRBV2	TRBJ2-1	CASIRVVLRSYNEQFF
TRBV19	TRBJ2-7	CASSIPGQLYEQYF
TRBV3-1/TRBV3-2	TRBJ2-3	CASSPPLAGPTTRSTDTQYF
TRBV19	TRBJ1-1	CASMGTGIATEAFF
TRBV3-1/TRBV3-2	TRBJ2-1	CASSQAGSEQFF
TRBV24-1	TRBJ2-5	CATMRGGSQETQYF
TRBV2	TRBJ2-1	CASRGLAPHEQFF
TRBV6-5	TRBJ1-2	CASHRDGSSNYGYTF
TRBV4-3	TRBJ2-3	CASSVGVSVTDTQYF
TRBV10-2	TRBJ2-3	CASRLGQILSTDTQYF
TRBV7-8	TRBJ2-7	CASSPDAKTPRPYEQYF
TRBV19	TRBJ2-1	CASSIYASSEQFF
TRBV29-1	TRBJ2-1	CSVESFHYNEQFF
TRBV10-3	TRBJ1-4	CAISAQGEGEKLFF
TRBV5-1	TRBJ2-7	CASSFGQGDEQYF
TRBV19	TRBJ2-6	CASSPGGPGANVLTF
TRBV20-1	TRBJ1-1	CSARPQSGAFF
TRBV5-6	TRBJ2-1	CASVREGVGEQFF
TRBV11-2	TRBJ2-2	CASSLDGGNTGELFF
TRBV29-1	TRBJ2-7	CSVPQGGGKYPGQTYEQYF
TRBV7-6	TRBJ1-1	CASSTGTDSQFF
TRBV5-8	TRBJ1-1	CASSFLVTGGTEAFF
TRBV29-1	TRBJ2-7	CSALGLAGAYEQYF
TRBV27	TRBJ2-3	CASSERGGSTDTQYF
TRBV19	TRBJ2-2	CASSHRDRAAGELFF
TRBV6-6	TRBJ2-7	CASSLTGGGYEQYF
TRBV3-1/TRBV3-2	TRBJ1-2	CASSQGANYGYTF
TRBV9	TRBJ2-1	CASSPRLALNYNEQFF
TRBV9	TRBJ2-5	CASSVRESETQYF
TRBV24-1	TRBJ2-5	CATSSTAQGTQYF
TRBV28	TRBJ1-5	CASSLTGANQPQHF
TRBV5-8	TRBJ1-5	CASSWGAYQPQHF
TRBV10-3	TRBJ1-1	CAIREYDRAGTEAFF
TRBV7-7	TRBJ2-7	CASSPLRRGEQYF
TRBV4-3	TRBJ2-3	CASSQSGSGTDTQYF
TRBV29-1	TRBJ2-7	CSVIIRDRSYEQYF
TRBV10-1	TRBJ1-2	CASRVNAGGYGYTF
TRBV25-1	TRBJ2-5	CASSERVGASLRETQYF
TRBV10-3	TRBJ1-2	CAIKAGKVEVYGYTF
TRBV7-8	TRBJ2-1	CASSLTLAGGSYNEQFF
TRBV11-3	TRBJ2-3	CASSLGREAADTQYF
TRBV6-5	TRBJ2-1	CASSYYSRGNEQFF
TRBV5-1	TRBJ1-1	CASSLWAGMNTEAFF
TRBV6-5	TRBJ2-3	CASPSGSTDTQYF